These T cell receptor beta chains were read from a single sample in a study of beta chain features in type 1 diabetes. TCRdb's copy holds only in-frame clones and misses some; the assay was immunoSEQ multiplex PCR. The repertoire holds about 400,000 clones, with roughly 12% as singletons. Sequencing was carried out using naive CD4+ T cells from blood. Receptors were obtained from a man younger than 35 in good health. Each CDR3 is given without its conserved first and last residue. D genes are given only for firm matches. Clone size is stated in some rows and not others, as once, few, many or a class when expanded.

j_call | d_call | clone_size | v_call | cdr3_aa
TRBJ2-5 | . | few | TRBV27 | ASRGPGTQY
TRBJ1-6 | . | . | TRBV28 | ASEAAPGKLNSNSPLH
TRBJ2-1 | TRBD2 | few | TRBV9 | ASSASLAGGPVSYNEQF
TRBJ1-2 | . | few | TRBV20-1 | RASGEGGYT
TRBJ2-7 | TRBD2 | . | TRBV4-3 | ASSQMGGSLYEQY
TRBJ1-2 | TRBD1 | few | TRBV6-1 | ASSDPGQGMNGYT
TRBJ2-7 | TRBD1 | . | TRBV5-4 | ASTAGTGAPYEQY
TRBJ2-3 | . | few | TRBV7-3 | ASSLNGGSTDTQY
TRBJ2-3 | . | . | TRBV28 | ASSSGDTQY
TRBJ2-1 | . | . | TRBV2 | ASSPAQVGF
TRBJ2-7 | TRBD2 | few | TRBV18 | ASSPPPSGGYRYEQY
TRBJ2-3 | TRBD2 | few | TRBV30 | AWSKLAGVADTQY
TRBJ2-1 | TRBD2 | . | TRBV19 | ASSSPTSAVNEQF